This TCR beta chain was observed in a study of T-cell memory formation after mild COVID-19. General study points: Clones that contracted clustered mainly in CM and EM if CD4+ and in EMRA if CD8+. The finding that pre-infection memory included some responding clones suggested that cross-reactive memory joined. Second-wave clones that peaked on day 37 lacked confirmed SARS-CoV-2 specificity.

Germline CDR1 is DFQATT and CDR2 is SNEGSKA (reference sequence). V lost 7 bases, J lost 9 bases, and 12 bases lay in between. The CDR3 sequence is 10 residues long. TCRdb reprocessed the 5' RACE reads with MiXCR, giving one entry per CDR3 protein. The sample holds about 340,000 distinct CDR3 sequences, 20% seen once. On this clonotype itself: Its target is unknown.

Material for sequencing was PBMCs or a T cell subset sorted from them (not recorded which). This receptor was obtained from a man aged 18-30 years who had mild COVID-19 (a few samples of this study predate the infection). Cell type and time point are not known. The chain combines TRBV20-1 with TRBJ1-2; no clear D gene. The CDR3 DNA sequence: TGCAGTGTGGTGGGTGAACGCTACACCTTC. Translating gives CSVVGERYTF.